This T cell receptor beta chain is from a study of blood T cell repertoires in COVID-19. About the research overall: COVID-19 samples, acute and convalescent, were from the United States, Italy and Spain. T cells, B-cell-depleted T cells, or PBMCs supplied cDNA or gDNA.

This CDR3 contains 14 residues. The germline V gene encodes CDR1 WNHNN and CDR2 SYGVQD (reference sequence). V gave up 0 bases and J gave up 6 bases, with 10 bases separating them. Per the study methods: Amplification of reference gene primers provided the estimated nucleated cell counts. Produced via immunoSEQ multiplex PCR; TCRdb's table is partial and in-frame only. V and J calls and clone size come straight from that table; D and trimming were deduced from the DNA. The sample carries over 150,000 clones, around 83% recorded once. Input material: peripheral blood. The chain carries TRBV10-1 and TRBJ2-3; a possible D gene is TRBD2 (5 bases). The receptor was isolated from a woman aged 60-75 years with acute or convalescent COVID-19. The CDR3 coding sequence is TGCGCCAGCAGTGAGTCATCGGGATCGGATACGCAGTATTTT. Its protein is CASSESSGSDTQYF.